This entry describes one T cell receptor beta chain. TCRdb's copy holds only in-frame clones and misses some; the assay was immunoSEQ multiplex PCR. The sample yields approximately 88,000 clones, 85% to 95% seen once. The CDR3 length is 17 residues. Trimming removed 0 bases at V and 0 bases at J, with 17 bases between. CDR1 is GTSNPN and CDR2 is SVGIG in the germline V gene (reference sequence). The data are from a study of T cell changes during pregnancy in multiple sclerosis. The sample here was peripheral blood, taken in the third trimester of pregnancy. This sequence joins TRBV30 and TRBJ1-1; no reliable D call. This clonotype originated in a female donor with multiple sclerosis, enrolled in a pregnancy study. For the CDR3, the DNA is TGTGCCTGGAGTGTACCCCTGCGAATGAATGTGAACACTGAAGCTTTCTTT. Protein product: CAWSVPLRMNVNTEAFF.